Here is one T cell receptor beta chain with its context. Its antigen is currently unknown. PCR involved 60 Vbeta and 13 Jbeta primers. Profiling relied on immunoSEQ multiplex PCR, and the TCRdb table lists in-frame clones only, not all of them. The listing contains about 160,000 clones. This CDR3 has 17 residues. The V end was cut by 4 bases, the J end by 3 bases, with 19 bases between. Germline V gene data show CDR1 as MRHNA and CDR2 as SNTAGT. This sample was taken from a study of cytomegalovirus exposure and HLA in healthy donors. Overall study context: Previous work identified roughly 120 million unique TCR beta sequences from around 170 million T cells.

Findings of the study overall: Further analysis, carried out later, found HLA-associated TCR beta chains more clonally expanded than equally common other chains. Sequencing likely produced, as an artifact, a cluster of highly shared sequence variants.

The V gene is TRBV6-4, the J gene TRBJ1-5; D remains ambiguous. Sequencing was done on a sample of PBMCs. The receptor comes from a man aged 25-45 years in good health and CMV-seronegative. The CDR3 DNA is TGTGCCAGCAGTGCCGGTGGTGATTCGAGCAACAATCAGCCCCAGCATTTT. Translated: CASSAGGDSSNNQPQHF.